This note documents a single T cell receptor (beta chain) sequence. The antigen remains unidentified. This specimen belongs to a study of cytomegalovirus exposure and HLA in healthy donors. On the study more broadly: A data release that came early held tens of millions of unique TCRs from HLA-typed donors. Points from the study as a whole: Most observed TCR sequences were rare, whereas some public TCRs were detected in many donors.

Trimming took 4 bases from V and 6 from J; bases not matched to a gene: 3. The CDR3 has 13 amino acids. The germline V gene has CDR1 MDHEN and CDR2 SYDVKM. A multiplex PCR was run with 60 Vbeta primers and 13 Jbeta primers. TCRdb's copy holds only in-frame clones and misses some; the assay was immunoSEQ multiplex PCR. The listing records roughly 120,000 clones. The chain combines TRBV28 with TRBJ2-4, with 7 positions matching TRBD1. The source of this sequence is a man aged 18 to 30 in good health and CMV-seronegative. Input material: PBMCs. CDR3 bases: TGTGCCAGCAGTTCGGGACAGTTAAACATTCAGTACTTC. This translates into CASSSGQLNIQYF.